This T cell receptor beta chain appears in the sequencing data of a study of vaccination and CD4 T cells after COVID-19. Study-level information: Vaccination of participants consisted of two doses of either BNT162b2 or mRNA-1273 vaccine.

Treatment indicated: approximately 11-day PBMC culture with coronavirus spike peptide pools or control peptides (ViraFEST assay). TCRs were sequenced by ViraFEST after antigen-specific T cells had been expanded with peptide pools. In its sample, this clonotype was seen a few times. Its antigen is currently unknown. V lost 5 bases and J 4 bases, leaving 17 bases between the germline ends. The CDR3 is made up of 15 amino acids. The germline gives CDR1 LNHDA, CDR2 SQIVND (reference sequence). Scientists ran DNA taken from cultured CD4+ T cells through the Oncomine TCR Beta short-read assay for sequencing. Genomic DNA extraction was carried out from cultured CD4+ T cells. A single record per CDR3 protein comes from TCRdb applying MiXCR to the PCR reads. The sample holds around 9,300 distinct CDR3 sequences; roughly 18% are singletons and the top ten take about 20%. Study findings and constraints: Spike mono-reactivity was found in 304 of 307 vaccine-specific clones from convalescent patients.

The source is a human donor who had recovered from COVID-19. The starting material was CD4+ T cells from blood, cultured in vitro, obtained after SARS-CoV-2 vaccination. The rearrangement uses TRBV19 and TRBJ1-2, with D perhaps TRBD1 (5 bases). The CDR3 DNA is TGTGCCAGTAGTTCGACAGAGATTCAATTCTATGGCTACACCTTC. This translates into CASSSTEIQFYGYTF.